The clone carrying this TCR beta chain was observed a handful of times. The antigen is undetermined. The donor group consisted entirely of healthy Caucasians. TCRdb ran MiXCR on the 5' RACE reads and lists one entry per CDR3 protein. The table includes 300,000 to 400,000 distinct CDR3 sequences, roughly 12% detected once. The CDR3 has 15 residues. V dropped 6 bases and J dropped 4; count of bases not matched to a gene: 3. This specimen comes from a study of identical twins. Study-level results: Excess twin sharing in beta out-of-frame sequences was weaker. A partial confounding effect on zero-insertion analyses could come from invariant MAIT and iNKT cells.

These same data were also listed under a study on yellow fever vaccine responses in identical twins. That source notes: Twins' vaccine T cell response reportedly seemed partly convergent, partly personalized.

The rearrangement links TRBV12-3 or TRBV12-4 to TRBJ2-7, with TRBD2 matching over 16 bases. The sequence was collected from a young woman in good health. Sequenced: CD8+ T cells sorted from blood. The CDR3 protein is CASRSGLAGGYEQYF. The CDR3 DNA reads TGTGCCAGCAGATCGGGACTAGCGGGAGGGTACGAGCAGTACTTC.